Below, 20 T cell receptor beta chains from the same sample are listed, as sequenced in a study of T cells in Graves' hyperthyroidism and ophthalmopathy. TCR beta CDR3 regions were amplified from RNA. The study used the HTBI primer set for a first-round RT-PCR of the TCR CDR3. TCRdb passed the multiplex PCR reads through MiXCR, listing each CDR3 protein once. This table holds around 200,000 distinct CDR3 sequences, about a sixth found once. The material sequenced was blood. The receptor set was obtained from a woman aged 45-65 years with Graves' hyperthyroidism.

This clonotype was recorded at least ten times. The chain has TRBV2 and TRBJ1-1, with D possibly being TRBD1 (5 bases). V shed 7 bases and J shed 8 bases, with 20 bases lying between them. In germline, CDR1 is SNHLY, CDR2 FYNNEI. The CDR3 extends over 14 amino acids. The CDR3 spells CASKEREGPREAFF. DNA for the CDR3: TGTGCCAGCAAGGAAAGGGAGGGGCCAAGAGAAGCTTTCTTT.

This clonotype was seen many times. The chain recombines TRBV7-2 with TRBJ2-7; D possibly corresponds to TRBD1 (5 bases). Germline-derived CDR1 and CDR2 are SGHTA and FQGNSA. The CDR3 is 15 residues long. Trimming removed 5 bases from V and 2 bases from J, with 16 bases in between. The CDR3 sequence: CASSTDSEGAYEQYF. The CDR3 DNA is TGTGCCAGCAGCACCGACAGCGAAGGGGCCTACGAGCAGTACTTC.

This clonotype was recorded many times. The genes are TRBV5-1 and TRBJ2-1, with 10 bases that match TRBD2. CDR1 and CDR2 (germline): SGHRS, YFSETQ. The V and J ends lost 0 bases and 2 bases, in that order; junction bases with no gene match: 5. The CDR3 has 17 amino acids. CDR3 DNA: TGCGCCAGCAGCTTGGCCCTCAGCGGGGGGGCCTACAATGAGCAGTTCTTC. Translating it yields CASSLALSGGAYNEQFF. The variable domain in full, with the rest retrieved from reference TRBV5-1 and TRBJ2-1, is KAGVTQTPRYLIKTRGQQVTLSCSPISGHRSVSWYQQTPGQGLQFLFEYFSETQRNKGNFPGRFSGRQFSNSRSEMNVSTLELGDSALYLCASSLALSGGAYNEQFFGPGTRLTVL.

With regard to this clonotype: A much larger clone differs by one base, so this may be a read error. This chain joins TRBV13 and TRBJ2-2; D may be TRBD2 (5 bases). The CDR3 spans 15 residues. Per germline, CDR1 PRHDT and CDR2 FYEKMQ (reference sequence). CDR3 nucleotides: TGTGCCAGCAGCTTCAAATTTGGGGTGACCGGGGAGCTGCTTTTT. The encoded protein is CASSFKFGVTGELLF.

This clonotype was seen at least ten times. The chain is built from TRBV12-3 or TRBV12-4 and TRBJ2-2, with D maybe TRBD1 (5 bases). The V gene lost 6 bases and the J gene lost 4 bases, with 9 bases spanning the gap. The CDR3 has 13 residues. The CDR3 reads CASRPRATGELFF. CDR3 in DNA: TGTGCCAGCAGACCCAGGGCCACCGGGGAGCTGTTTTTT.

This clonotype was picked up many times. The V gene is TRBV3-1, the J gene TRBJ2-6, with D uncertain. V was clipped by 4 bases and J by 4 bases, with 8 bases between them. This CDR3 has 14 residues. The germline gives CDR1 LGHDT, CDR2 YNNKEL (reference sequence). As DNA, the CDR3 is TGTGCCAGCAGCCGTAGCTCCGGGGCCAACGTCCTGACTTTC. Residues: CASSRSSGANVLTF.

At least ten counts were recorded for this clonotype. The chain links TRBV5-1 to TRBJ2-1; D unclear. Germline V gene data show CDR1 as SGHRS and CDR2 as YFSETQ. The CDR3 runs to 13 residues. V lost 7 bases and J lost 0, with 8 bases in between. CDR3 nucleotides: TGCGCCAGCTTCAAAAGCTCCTACAATGAGCAGTTCTTC. It translates to CASFKSSYNEQFF.

In this sample, this clonotype turned up many times. The chain links TRBV6-1 to TRBJ2-1; the match to TRBD2 covers 8 bases. The J segment lost 1 base and the V segment lost 8 bases, leaving 4 bases of the junction unmatched. The germline V gene encodes CDR1 MNHNS and CDR2 SASEGT. This CDR3 is built from 14 residues. The CDR3 DNA reads TGTGCCAGCCTCCGGGGGGGGTCCTACAATGAGCAGTTCTTC. Translated, it gives CASLRGGSYNEQFF.

This clonotype was observed at least ten times. The chain joins TRBV5-4 to TRBJ2-5; possibly TRBD1 for D (8 bases). Trimming stripped 3 bases from V and 5 bases from J, with 14 bases between. Germline values: CDR1 SGHNT, CDR2 YYREEE (reference sequence). The length of the CDR3 is 14 residues. CDR3 DNA: TGTGCCAGCAGCTGGGGGGGACAGGTGGAGACCCAGTACTTC. Protein: CASSWGGQVETQYF.

This clonotype was detected many times. V is TRBV6-2 or TRBV6-3 and J is TRBJ1-3, with TRBD1 matching over 8 bases. Germline CDR1 reads MNHEY; CDR2 reads SVGEGT. Trimming cost V 4 bases and J 0 bases; bases outside gene matches: 5. CDR3 length equals 16 residues. The CDR3 loop reads CASSSGTGPSGNTIYF. The CDR3 DNA reads as TGTGCCAGCAGTTCCGGGACAGGCCCCTCTGGAAACACCATATATTTT.

This clonotype was seen ten or more times. The chain couples TRBV19 to TRBJ2-6; the D is unclear. Per germline, CDR1 LNHDA and CDR2 SQIVND (reference sequence). The V end was cut by 4 bases, the J end by 6 bases, with 7 bases between. The CDR3 runs to 13 residues. The CDR3: CASSNTPANVLTF. CDR3 bases: TGTGCCAGTAGTAATACGCCGGCCAACGTCCTGACTTTC.

This clonotype was detected ten times or more. The chain employs TRBV19 and TRBJ1-5; D is ambiguous. The CDR3 sequence is 12 residues long. Germline CDR1 reads LNHDA; CDR2 reads SQIVND (reference sequence). The V gene lost 2 bases and the J gene lost 3 bases, with 2 bases spanning the gap. The CDR3 region has the DNA TGTGCCAGTAGTATATACAATCAGCCCCAGCATTTT. Amino acids: CASSIYNQPQHF.

This clonotype has only a few counts. The rearrangement joins TRBV6-5 to TRBJ1-2; D is undetermined. Deletions cut 0 bases from V and 1 base from J, with 6 bases between. Germline V gene sequence: CDR1 MNHEY, CDR2 SVGAGI. The CDR3 covers 14 residues. The CDR3 DNA is TGTGCCAGCAGTTACTCGACATATAACTATGGCTACACCTTC. Amino acid sequence: CASSYSTYNYGYTF.

This clonotype was picked up many times. The CDR3 sequence is CASRPGTSGGAGEQFF. CDR3 sequence (DNA): TGTGCCAGCAGACCCGGGACTAGCGGGGGGGCCGGGGAGCAGTTCTTC. This rearrangement joins TRBV6-1 to TRBJ2-1; 16 bases agree with TRBD2. Germline trimming cut 6 bases from V and 10 bases from J; bases unmatched to any gene: 9. The germline V gene encodes CDR1 MNHNS and CDR2 SASEGT. The length of the CDR3 is 16 residues.

This clonotype was seen repeatedly, ten times or more. The chain has TRBV28 and TRBJ2-3, with D possibly TRBD1 on 6 matching bases. CDR1 is MDHEN and CDR2 is SYDVKM in the germline V gene. The CDR3 covers 15 residues. V was clipped by 10 bases and J by 7 bases, with 24 bases between them. The CDR3 loop is CATAEPGQGLNTQYF. For the CDR3, the DNA is TGTGCCACGGCGGAACCGGGCCAGGGGTTGAATACGCAGTATTTT.

The rearrangement joins TRBV15 to TRBJ2-5, with a possible D match to TRBD2 (5 bases). Per germline, CDR1 LNHNV and CDR2 YYDKDF (reference sequence). The CDR3 extends over 12 amino acids. V was clipped by 10 bases and J by 4 bases, with 13 bases between them. The CDR3, as DNA: TGTGCCATTAGCGACTCAAGAGAGACCCAGTACTTC. It specifies CAISDSRETQYF. Drawing the rest from reference TRBV15 and TRBJ2-5, the complete variable domain is DAMVIQNPRYQVTQFGKPVTLSCSQTLNHNVMYWYQQKSSQAPKLLFHYYDKDFNNEADTPDNFQSRRPNTSFCFLDIRSPGLGDTAMYLCAISDSRETQYFGPGTRLLVL.

This clonotype has a count of ten or more. The chain is built from TRBV2 and TRBJ1-4, with D uncertain. CDR1 and CDR2 (germline): SNHLY, FYNNEI. This CDR3 is 15 amino acids long. V was pared by 8 bases and J by 0 bases, with 13 bases between. The CDR3 DNA is TGTGCCAGCTATTTCGCGATGGCAACTAATGAAAAACTGTTTTTT. It specifies CASYFAMATNEKLFF.

In this sample, this clonotype turned up many times. The chain recombines TRBV10-3 with TRBJ2-1; 7 nucleotides line up with TRBD2. Looked up from germline, CDR1 is ENHRY and CDR2 is SYGVKD. Germline trimming cut 2 bases from V and 2 bases from J; bases unmatched to any gene: 9. CDR3 length: 17 residues. Here the CDR3 reads CAISEPRQRGTYNEQFF. The CDR3 DNA is TGTGCCATCAGTGAGCCTAGACAGCGGGGAACCTACAATGAGCAGTTCTTC.

This clonotype was detected many times. The chain carries TRBV19 and TRBJ1-5; 8 nucleotides line up with TRBD1. J gave up 3 bases and V 7 bases, and 11 bases lay outside the gene matches. Germline-derived CDR1 and CDR2 are LNHDA and SQIVND (reference sequence). The CDR3 runs to 16 residues. This CDR3 reads CASMTGAVWDNQPQHF. The CDR3 DNA reads TGTGCCAGTATGACAGGGGCGGTTTGGGACAATCAGCCCCAGCATTTT.

This clonotype has ten or more counts. The genes are TRBV19 and TRBJ2-5, with 8 bases lining up with TRBD2. The CDR3 loop spans 14 amino acids. Germline V gene lookup returns CDR1 LNHDA and CDR2 SQIVND (reference sequence). V shed 1 base and J 5 bases; nucleotides not matched to a gene: 3. CDR3: CASSIGSGAETQYF. The CDR3 DNA follows: TGTGCCAGTAGTATAGGTAGCGGGGCCGAGACCCAGTACTTC.